One and the same sample provided the 14 T cell receptor beta chains below, sequenced in a study of human T cells and chemical hapten exposure. This sample's time point: patch test 3, about 24 weeks after DPC sensitization. The treatment was: therapeutic diphenylcyclopropenone sensitization with weekly scalp DPC. TCRdb fed the RACE reads into MiXCR, producing one record per CDR3 protein. The table includes 120,000 or so distinct CDR3 sequences, approximately 10% detected once. This specimen consisted of whole blood, obtained in connection with sensitization to the hapten diphenylcyclopropenone (DPC). The receptors stem from a woman aged 45-65 years with alopecia areata. Some clones in this sample may be carry-over from other donors' samples.

This clonotype was counted at least ten times. The chain combines TRBV7-9 with TRBJ2-3, with 7 bases fitting TRBD2. Per germline, CDR1 SEHNR and CDR2 FQNEAQ (reference sequence). After removal of 6 bases from V and 2 bases from J, the junction contained 8 bases not matched to a gene. The CDR3 loop spans 15 amino acids. This CDR3 reads CASSQGGGYTDTQYF. The CDR3, as DNA: TGTGCCAGCAGTCAGGGCGGGGGATACACAGATACGCAGTATTTT.

This clonotype was recorded a few times. The chain carries TRBV20-1 and TRBJ1-1; 7 bases are a match to TRBD1. This CDR3 is 14 amino acids long. Germline values: CDR1 DFQATT, CDR2 SNEGSKA (reference sequence). The V and J ends lost 3 bases and 1 base, in that order; junction bases with no gene match: 5. This chain's CDR3 is CSASWRDRNTEAFF. CDR3 nucleotides: TGCAGTGCTAGCTGGCGGGACAGGAACACTGAAGCTTTCTTT.

J is TRBJ2-1 and V is TRBV21-1; the table assigns TRBD1, which was not confirmed against the DNA. TRBV21-1 is a pseudogene. This CDR3 contains 15 residues. CDR3 sequence: CASSSRDSDCNEQFF. CDR3 coding DNA: TGTGCCAGCAGCTCCCGGGACAGTGATTGCAATGAGCAGTTCTTC.

This clonotype was counted ten times or more. The V call is TRBV5-8, the J call TRBJ1-6; perhaps TRBD1 as D (6 bases). CDR1 is SGHTS, CDR2 YDEGEE, per germline. V shed 9 bases and J shed 6 bases, with 16 bases lying between them. This CDR3 has 14 amino acids. The CDR3, as DNA: TGTGCCACTTCCTGGGGGGGCGGTAATTCACCCCTCCACTTT. This gives the protein CATSWGGGNSPLHF.

The chain combines TRBV12-3 or TRBV12-4 with TRBJ1-5; the D gene is possibly TRBD1 (5 bases). This CDR3 has 12 residues. Trimming pared 6 bases from V and 7 bases from J, leaving 10 bases between. CDR3: CASSHWGQPQHF. The CDR3 DNA follows: TGTGCCAGCAGCCATTGGGGGCAGCCCCAGCATTTT.

The table lists this clonotype with a few counts. The chain is built from TRBV7-2 and TRBJ2-1, with 11 bases that match TRBD1. The V segment lost 0 bases and the J segment 4 bases; nucleotides outside the gene matches: 8. Per germline, CDR1 SGHTA and CDR2 FQGNSA. The CDR3 runs to 18 residues. CDR3 bases: TGTGCCAGCAGCTTAGCGGACCGGACAGGGGGCAGGTACAATGAGCAGTTCTTC. As protein: CASSLADRTGGRYNEQFF.

This chain connects TRBV7-9 to TRBJ1-1, with 10 bases that match TRBD1. With V trimmed by 8 bases and J by 5 bases, 5 bases remained unmatched. The CDR3 runs to 13 residues. Germline V CDR1 and CDR2: SEHNR, FQNEAQ (reference sequence). DNA of the CDR3: TGTGCCAGCCTTCGGACAGGGGGGACTGAAGCTTTCTTT. Its protein product is CASLRTGGTEAFF.

The rearrangement links TRBV7-9 to TRBJ2-3; 9 bases fit TRBD2. Per germline, CDR1 SEHNR and CDR2 FQNEAQ (reference sequence). Trimming at V came to 4 bases and at J to 0 bases, leaving 17 bases not matched to a gene. CDR3 length: 20 residues. The CDR3, as DNA: TGTGCCAGCAGCTCCACCGCCGGGACTAGCTCCCTCTGGAGCACAGATACGCAGTATTTT. It specifies CASSSTAGTSSLWSTDTQYF.

This clonotype was picked up a small number of times. The chain uses TRBV28 and TRBJ2-1; possibly TRBD2 for D (5 bases). Germline loops: CDR1 MDHEN, CDR2 SYDVKM. Trimming removed 3 bases from V and 8 bases from J, with 14 bases in between. The CDR3 has 14 amino acids. The CDR3 DNA reads as TGTGCCAGCAGTTTGGTAAGAGGGAGAGATGAGCAGTTCTTC. Amino acid sequence: CASSLVRGRDEQFF.

This clonotype was observed many times. The chain uses TRBV28 and TRBJ2-2; 13 nucleotides align to TRBD2. CDR1 and CDR2 (germline): MDHEN, SYDVKM. The V gene end was trimmed by 7 bases and the J gene end by 6 bases; junction bases not matched to a gene: 5. The CDR3 is 15 amino acids. The CDR3 DNA reads TGTGCCAGCAAAACTAGCGGGAGGGCCGCCGGGGAGCTGTTTTTT. Residues: CASKTSGRAAGELFF.

The chain is built from TRBV29-1 and TRBJ2-5, with 10 bases lining up with TRBD2. J gave up 5 bases and V 4 bases, and 10 bases lay outside the gene matches. The CDR3 runs to 15 residues. Germline CDR1 reads SQVTM; CDR2 reads ANQGSEA. CDR3 sequence (DNA): TGCAGCGTTGTCCTAGCGGGAGTCCCCGGGGAGACCCAGTACTTC. Translation gives CSVVLAGVPGETQYF.

The chain combines TRBV10-3 with TRBJ1-1; TRBD1 is a possible D gene (5 bases). The V and J ends lost 10 bases and 2 bases respectively, with 20 bases between them. Germline values: CDR1 ENHRY, CDR2 SYGVKD. The CDR3 covers 15 residues. The DNA for the CDR3 is TGTGCCACCCGTATACGGGACGGCAGAAACACTGAAGCTTTCTTT. This encodes CATRIRDGRNTEAFF.

This clonotype was seen a single time. The genes are TRBV18 and TRBJ1-1, with 7 bases fitting TRBD1. V gave up 4 bases and J gave up 6 bases; unmatched junction bases: 2. The CDR3 is made up of 12 amino acids. Germline V gives CDR1 KGHSH, CDR2 LQKENI. CDR3: CASSRQGSEAFF. Here the CDR3 DNA reads TGTGCCAGCTCACGACAGGGTTCTGAAGCTTTCTTT.

This clonotype was counted ten times or more. This chain links TRBV20-1 with TRBJ2-2; 8 nucleotides line up with TRBD2. The trim removed 3 bases at V and 4 bases at J, leaving 4 bases unmatched. Germline assignment: CDR1 DFQATT and CDR2 SNEGSKA (reference sequence). CDR3 length: 14 residues. CDR3 residues: CSASDSGITGELFF. CDR3 DNA: TGCAGTGCTAGTGATAGCGGGATCACCGGGGAGCTGTTTTTT.